What follows is one TCR beta chain and its context. Antigen specificity is unknown. The sample comes from a study of CD8 T cells in Susac syndrome. Study-wide results and limits: In its TCR sequencing and HLA analysis, the study acknowledged that the number of individuals was relatively small.

An amount of RNA that ranged from about 0.45 to 1 ug was reverse transcribed with random hexamers. The CDR3 of TCR beta was amplified by immunoSEQ multiplex PCR across 54 Vbeta and 13 Jbeta. TCRdb called the immunoSEQ multiplex PCR reads again in MiXCR, with one record for every CDR3 protein. The table includes about 69,000 distinct CDR3 sequences, about 91% detected once. Sequencing of TCR beta was undertaken in CD8+ and CD4+ T cells derived from blood. Multiple sclerosis controls were treatment-naive patients with stable or active relapsing-remitting disease. Germline V lookup: CDR1 LGHNA, CDR2 YSLEER. Trimming took 1 base from V and 6 from J, leaving 7 bases between them. This CDR3 has 12 amino acids.

The chain recombines TRBV4-3 with TRBJ2-7; D is unclear. This TCR was recovered from a human donor with multiple sclerosis. Sequenced sample: CD8+ T cells from PBMCs. DNA of the CDR3: TGCGCCAGCAGCCAAGGCGTGGGCGAGCAGTACTTC. Translated, it gives CASSQGVGEQYF.